These 20 T cell receptor beta chains share one sample of origin, sequenced in a study of cytomegalovirus exposure and HLA in healthy donors. PCR amplification relied on 60 Vbeta primers (plus 13 Jbeta primers). TCRdb's copy holds only in-frame clones and misses some; the assay was immunoSEQ multiplex PCR. The sample gives around 100,000 clones, 82% of which show up once; around 2.6% is in the top ten. The sequenced sample consisted of PBMCs. Receptors originate from a woman aged 18-29 years in good health and CMV-seronegative.

This sequence joins TRBV5-1 and TRBJ2-1; D might be TRBD1 (6 bases). This CDR3 is 14 amino acids long. Trimming shortened V by 5 bases and J by 8 bases, and 17 bases separated the two germline ends. Germline V lookup: CDR1 SGHRS, CDR2 YFSETQ. DNA for the CDR3: TGCGCCAGCAGTCAGAACAGGGAAGGGGATGAGCAGTTCTTC. This gives the protein CASSQNREGDEQFF.

The chain uses TRBV25-1 and TRBJ1-4; possibly TRBD1 for D (6 bases). V was trimmed by 5 bases and J by 8 bases, leaving 12 bases between them. CDR3 length: 13 residues. Germline loops: CDR1 MGHDK, CDR2 SYGVNS. The DNA for the CDR3 is TGTGCCAGCAGTAGGGGGAATGACGAAAAACTGTTTTTT. This encodes CASSRGNDEKLFF.

The V call is TRBV15, the J call TRBJ2-1, with TRBD2 matching over 10 bases. Trimming removed 4 bases from V and 9 bases from J; junction bases left unmatched: 15. The germline V gene encodes CDR1 LNHNV and CDR2 YYDKDF (reference sequence). This CDR3 has 17 residues. CDR3 loop: CATSTSLAGPLRGEQFF. CDR3 nucleotide sequence: TGTGCCACCAGCACCTCACTAGCGGGACCCCTTAGGGGTGAGCAGTTCTTC.

The rearrangement links TRBV10-3 to TRBJ2-4; 8 nucleotides match TRBD1. V lost 6 bases and J lost 8; bases outside the gene matches: 12. The CDR3 extends over 15 amino acids. Germline V lookup: CDR1 ENHRY, CDR2 SYGVKD. As DNA, the CDR3 is TGTGCCATCAGCCCAGGGGGCGGAGAACTCTACATTCAGTACTTC. Amino acids: CAISPGGGELYIQYF.

The rearrangement joins TRBV11-2 to TRBJ1-1; D is unresolved. The CDR3 contains 16 residues. The ends were cut back, 3 bases at V and 2 bases at J, with 16 bases in the middle. In germline, CDR1 is SGHAT, CDR2 FQNNGV. In DNA form, the CDR3 reads TGTGCCAGCAGCTTTTATTCTGGACTAGCAAACACTGAAGCTTTCTTT. It translates to CASSFYSGLANTEAFF.

The chain employs TRBV27 and TRBJ2-3; no definite D call. V was clipped by 2 bases and J by 5 bases, with 11 bases between them. The CDR3 is 14 residues long. CDR1 is MNHEY, CDR2 SMNVEV, per germline (reference sequence). The CDR3 DNA reads as TGTGCCAGCAGTTTAAACCTTCAGGAAGATACGCAGTATTTT. This encodes CASSLNLQEDTQYF.

This chain uses TRBV7-2 with TRBJ1-1; no definite D call. The CDR3 spans 13 residues. V was cut by 6 bases and J by 1 base, with 9 bases left in between. Germline values: CDR1 SGHTA, CDR2 FQGNSA. The CDR3 bases are TGTGCCAGCAGTTCACAGTCGAACACTGAAGCTTTCTTT. Residues: CASSSQSNTEAFF.

This clone was counted between two and nine times. The chain links TRBV7-9 to TRBJ2-1; D is perhaps TRBD2 (6 bases). Looked up from germline, CDR1 is SEHNR and CDR2 is FQNEAQ (reference sequence). The CDR3 sequence is 12 residues long. The V gene lost 4 bases and the J gene lost 9 bases, with 10 bases spanning the gap. CDR3 DNA sequence: TGTGCCAGCAGCTCCGGGAGCGGTGAGCAGTTCTTC. It yields the protein CASSSGSGEQFF.

A single count supports this clone. This chain uses TRBV7-9 with TRBJ2-3; D unresolved. CDR1 SEHNR and CDR2 FQNEAQ come from the germline V gene (reference sequence). The CDR3 totals 14 residues. Trimming cost V 5 bases and J 0 bases, with 9 bases left between them. The CDR3 DNA follows: TGTGCCAGCAGCCCCCACCAGAGCACAGATACGCAGTATTTT. This encodes CASSPHQSTDTQYF.

This clone was seen only once. The genes are TRBV30 and TRBJ1-3; 9 nucleotides align to TRBD1. V shed 3 bases and J 0 bases; nucleotides not matched to a gene: 0. CDR1 and CDR2 from the germline V gene are GTSNPN and SVGIG (reference sequence). The CDR3 is 14 amino acids. The CDR3: CAWRGQGSGNTIYF. CDR3 sequence (DNA): TGTGCCTGGAGGGGACAGGGCTCTGGAAACACCATATATTTT.

A single count supports this clone. This rearrangement joins TRBV28 to TRBJ2-5, with TRBD2 identical over 9 bases. This CDR3 spans 14 amino acids. Germline V gene lookup returns CDR1 MDHEN and CDR2 SYDVKM. The trim removed 6 bases at V and 5 bases at J, leaving 7 bases unmatched. The DNA of the CDR3 is TGTGCCAGCAGGACTAGCGGTATCCCGGAGACCCAGTACTTC. It specifies CASRTSGIPETQYF.

The genes are TRBV5-8 and TRBJ1-2, with D perhaps matching TRBD1 (6 bases). V lost 6 bases and J lost 3, with 12 bases in between. Germline V gene sequence: CDR1 SGHTS, CDR2 YDEGEE. The CDR3 has 13 amino acids. The CDR3 DNA follows: TGTGCCAGCAACCATCAGGGGTACTATGGCTACACCTTC. Translating gives CASNHQGYYGYTF.

This clone has a single count. The gene calls are TRBV13 and TRBJ2-3; 7 nucleotides align to TRBD1. The CDR3 loop spans 15 amino acids. J was trimmed by 5 bases and V by 4 bases; bases with no gene match: 9. Germline CDR1 and CDR2: PRHDT and FYEKMQ (reference sequence). CDR3 region: CASSSSDRVEDTQYF. CDR3 DNA sequence: TGTGCCAGCAGCTCTTCCGACAGGGTGGAAGATACGCAGTATTTT.

The chain couples TRBV10-3 to TRBJ2-1; 7 bases fit TRBD2. With 6 bases clipped from V and 2 bases from J, the junction kept 7 bases outside the gene matches. The CDR3 spans 15 residues. The germline V gene has CDR1 ENHRY and CDR2 SYGVKD. This chain's CDR3 is CAIRAGMTAYNEQFF. CDR3 nucleotide sequence: TGTGCCATCAGAGCGGGGATGACGGCCTACAATGAGCAGTTCTTC.

The chain links TRBV5-4 to TRBJ2-2, with 15 positions matching TRBD2. V shed 2 bases and J 4 bases; nucleotides not matched to a gene: 6. Germline V gives CDR1 SGHNT, CDR2 YYREEE (reference sequence). The CDR3 is 18 amino acids. The CDR3 here is CASSLGLAGGPGTGELFF. The CDR3 coding sequence is TGTGCCAGCAGCTTAGGACTAGCGGGGGGGCCGGGCACCGGGGAGCTGTTTTTT.

The V call is TRBV5-6, the J call TRBJ2-1; possibly TRBD2 for D (6 bases). From germline, CDR1 is SGHDT and CDR2 YYEEEE. V was cut by 1 base and J by 7 bases, with 15 bases left in between. The CDR3 consists of 15 residues. The DNA of the CDR3 is TGTGCCAGCAGCTTGCTCCTGGCGGGAAGGAATGAGCAGTTCTTC. It specifies CASSLLLAGRNEQFF.

This chain connects TRBV27 to TRBJ2-1; 8 nucleotides align to TRBD2. Germline V lookup: CDR1 MNHEY, CDR2 SMNVEV (reference sequence). There are 16 residues in the CDR3. Losses at the gene ends were 3 bases for V and 7 bases for J; bases not matched to a gene: 11. CDR3 nucleotides: TGTGCCAGCAGTTTGTGGGGCCTAGCGGGCGTAAATGAGCAGTTCTTC. Its translation: CASSLWGLAGVNEQFF.

This chain links TRBV4-2 with TRBJ1-1; D is uncertain. Germline assignment: CDR1 LGHNA and CDR2 YNFKEQ. Deletions cut 2 bases from V and 0 bases from J, with 7 bases between. The CDR3 is made up of 14 amino acids. CDR3 DNA sequence: TGTGCCAGCAGCCAATATAGAATGAACACTGAAGCTTTCTTT. It specifies CASSQYRMNTEAFF.

V and J are TRBV27 and TRBJ2-1; 9 bases are a match to TRBD1. Germline V lookup: CDR1 MNHEY, CDR2 SMNVEV (reference sequence). The CDR3 length is 16 residues. Germline trimming cut 1 base from V and 9 bases from J; bases unmatched to any gene: 10. CDR3 bases: TGTGCCAGCAGTTTATTCTCGGGACAGGGACGGGGTGAGCAGTTCTTC. Its protein is CASSLFSGQGRGEQFF.

Concerning this clone itself: A junction end diverges from the germline sequence, so it may reflect a read error. This chain connects TRBV9 to TRBJ1-1, with 8 bases that match TRBD1. CDR3 length: 15 amino acids. Looked up from germline, CDR1 is SGDLS and CDR2 is YYNGEE. The CDR3 loop is CASSVGGQANTEDFF. DNA of the CDR3: TGTGCCAGCAGCGTAGGGGGACAGGCGAACACTGAAGATTTCTTT.